The 29 T cell receptor beta chains reported below all come from one sample, sequenced in a study of blood T cell repertoires in COVID-19. Profiled with immunoSEQ multiplex PCR; TCRdb holds only in-frame clones, not every one. The sample records a few hundred thousand clones, approximately 81% being singletons. The specimen was PBMCs or T cells enriched from blood (not recorded which). The receptors were sampled from a woman in her fifties or sixties who had been exposed to COVID-19.

The chain links TRBV14 to TRBJ2-5, with TRBD2 as a possible D gene (5 bases). Germline CDR1 is SGHDN and CDR2 is FVKESK. V was clipped by 2 bases and J by 1 base, with 20 bases between them. The CDR3 loop spans 18 amino acids. The CDR3, as DNA: TGTGCCAGCAGCCAAATGGGAAGAGGGCGGTTTAGCCAAGAGACCCAGTACTTC. As protein: CASSQMGRGRFSQETQYF.

The chain couples TRBV2 to TRBJ1-2, with TRBD1 as a possible D gene (5 bases). V shed 7 bases and J shed 3 bases, with 9 bases lying between them. Germline V CDR1 and CDR2: SNHLY, FYNNEI. The CDR3 covers 12 residues. CDR3 coding DNA: TGTGCCAGCAATCGGGGGTACTATGGCTACACCTTC. Residues: CASNRGYYGYTF. The full variable domain, completed using reference TRBV2 and TRBJ1-2, is EPEVTQTPSHQVTQMGQEVILRCVPISNHLYFYWYRQILGQKVEFLVSFYNNEISEKSEIFDDQFSVERPDGSNFTLKIRSTKLEDSAMYFCASNRGYYGYTFGSGTRLTVV.

The genes are TRBV7-2 and TRBJ2-3, with 8 bases fitting TRBD2. Germline CDR1 reads SGHTA; CDR2 reads FQGNSA. The CDR3 has 14 residues. With V trimmed by 2 bases and J by 6 bases, 4 bases remained unmatched. The CDR3: CASSLQAGADTQYF. As DNA, the CDR3 is TGTGCCAGCAGCTTACAAGCGGGGGCGGATACGCAGTATTTT.

The chain joins TRBV5-1 to TRBJ2-7; no definite D call. This CDR3 has 13 amino acids. Germline V CDR1 and CDR2: SGHRS, YFSETQ. V was pared by 4 bases and J by 4 bases, with 12 bases between. This CDR3 is CASSNPPGYEQYF. The CDR3 coding sequence is TGCGCCAGCAGCAACCCCCCGGGTTACGAGCAGTACTTC.

This rearrangement joins TRBV3-1 (or the pseudogene TRBV3-2) to TRBJ1-2, with 9 positions matching TRBD1. This CDR3 region has 20 residues. V was clipped by 7 bases and J by 4 bases; unmatched bases: 25. Germline-derived CDR1 and CDR2 are LGHDT and YNNKEL (reference sequence). The CDR3 loop reads CASTPPTRDRVAPGGYGYTF. The CDR3 DNA follows: TGTGCCAGCACCCCACCAACGAGGGACAGGGTGGCCCCAGGTGGCTATGGCTACACCTTC.

This clone was counted once. The rearrangement uses TRBV4-2 and TRBJ1-2, with a weak D call TRBD1 (5 bases). The germline V gene has CDR1 LGHNA and CDR2 YNFKEQ. The V end lost 6 bases, the J end lost 7 bases, and 9 bases lay between the germline ends. CDR3 length: 11 amino acids. CDR3 in amino acids: CASSDSLGYTF. CDR3 sequence (DNA): TGTGCCAGCAGTGACAGCCTTGGCTACACCTTC.

V is TRBV7-2 and J is TRBJ2-1; 15 nucleotides line up with TRBD2. This CDR3 comprises 19 residues. CDR1 and CDR2 from the germline V gene are SGHTA and FQGNSA. Germline trimming cut 5 bases from V and 10 bases from J; bases unmatched to any gene: 18. The CDR3 is CASSTGLAGGLEPRREQFF. DNA for the CDR3: TGTGCCAGCAGCACAGGACTAGCGGGGGGGCTGGAACCCCGCAGGGAGCAGTTCTTC.

This chain's CDR3 is CASSTRHRGYTEAFF. The CDR3 coding sequence is TGTGCCAGTAGTACCCGACACAGGGGCTACACTGAAGCTTTCTTT. The chain couples TRBV19 to TRBJ1-1; TRBD1 matches at 7 bases. After removal of 4 bases from V and 3 bases from J, the junction contained 8 bases not matched to a gene. This CDR3 is 15 amino acids long. Germline V gene sequence: CDR1 LNHDA, CDR2 SQIVND (reference sequence).

The rearrangement joins TRBV4-2 to TRBJ1-5, with 10 bases fitting TRBD1. V shed 0 bases and J 7 bases; nucleotides not matched to a gene: 3. The CDR3 length is 15 residues. Germline lookup yields CDR1 LGHNA and CDR2 YNFKEQ. Here the CDR3 DNA reads TGTGCCAGCAGCCAAGATGGACAGGGGGGACAGCCCCAGCATTTT. Protein product: CASSQDGQGGQPQHF.

The rearrangement uses TRBV5-4 and TRBJ1-5; D is uncertain. Trimming left V 4 bases short and J 2 bases short, with 7 bases between. Germline V CDR1 and CDR2: SGHNT, YYREEE (reference sequence). This CDR3 region has 13 residues. The CDR3 DNA is TGTGCCAGCAGCCGAGGAGGCAATCAGCCCCAGCATTTT. Amino acids: CASSRGGNQPQHF.

J is TRBJ2-7 and V is TRBV5-5; 7 bases line up with TRBD2. Trimming removed 3 bases from V and 1 base from J; junction bases left unmatched: 10. The germline CDR1 and CDR2 sequences are SGHKS and YYEKEE (reference sequence). This CDR3 comprises 16 residues. Written as DNA, the CDR3 is TGTGCCAGCAGCTGGGGTGTGGGCGGGGGATCCTACGAGCAGTACTTC. Translating it yields CASSWGVGGGSYEQYF.

In DNA, the CDR3 is TGTGCCAGCAGTTTGTTCAGTCGAAACACCATATATTTT. Encoded protein: CASSLFSRNTIYF. The chain couples TRBV12-3 or TRBV12-4 to TRBJ1-3, with D hard to call. The CDR3 covers 13 residues. The ends were cut back, 3 bases at V and 5 bases at J, with 8 bases in the middle.

The J gene is TRBJ2-7, the V gene TRBV28; 10 bases are shared with TRBD1. J lost 5 bases, V lost 2 bases, and 6 bases had no gene match. Germline values: CDR1 MDHEN, CDR2 SYDVKM. The CDR3 sequence is 15 residues long. CDR3: CASSLMGQGTHEQYF. The CDR3 region has the DNA TGTGCCAGCAGTTTAATGGGACAGGGGACTCACGAGCAGTACTTC.

Written as DNA, the CDR3 is TGTGCCAGGGGGCTAGCGGGGGGTTCGAATGAGCAGTTCTTC. Protein product: CARGLAGGSNEQFF. The gene calls are TRBV2 and TRBJ2-1, with TRBD2 matching over 11 bases. Germline V gene data show CDR1 as SNHLY and CDR2 as FYNNEI. The CDR3 runs to 14 residues. J lost 7 bases, V lost 9 bases, and 8 bases had no gene match.

The chain links TRBV29-1 to TRBJ1-1, with unresolved D. The V and J ends lost 7 bases and 2 bases respectively, with 11 bases between them. Germline-derived CDR1 and CDR2 are SQVTM and ANQGSEA. This CDR3 has 12 residues. The CDR3: CSGLLSNTEAFF. As DNA, the CDR3 is TGCAGCGGTCTACTAAGTAACACTGAAGCTTTCTTT.

Here the CDR3 reads CASSETPSGGRGPQHF. CDR3 DNA: TGTGCCAGCAGTGAAACTCCTTCGGGGGGTCGGGGGCCCCAGCATTTT. The chain links TRBV6-1 to TRBJ1-5, with D tentatively TRBD1 (5 bases). The CDR3 length is 16 residues. Per the germline V gene, CDR1 is MNHNS and CDR2 is SASEGT. Trimming shortened V by 2 bases and J by 9 bases, and 20 bases separated the two germline ends.

V is TRBV18 and J is TRBJ1-1; tentatively, D is TRBD1 (5 bases). With 0 bases removed from V and 1 base from J, the gap between germline ends came to 9 bases. The CDR3 has 15 residues. Germline CDR1 reads KGHSH; CDR2 reads LQKENI. The CDR3 DNA is TGTGCCAGCTCACCACCTACAGGCAAGAACACTGAAGCTTTCTTT. Its protein is CASSPPTGKNTEAFF.

The V and J genes are TRBV5-1 and TRBJ2-3, with TRBD1 matching 8 bases. Trimming took 4 bases from V and 0 from J; bases not matched to a gene: 7. Germline-derived CDR1 and CDR2 are SGHRS and YFSETQ. CDR3 length: 16 amino acids. The CDR3, as DNA: TGCGCCAGCAGCCCCGGACAGGGCTTTAGCACAGATACGCAGTATTTT. Protein product: CASSPGQGFSTDTQYF.

This chain connects TRBV11-2 to TRBJ1-3; D call uncertain. Germline values: CDR1 SGHAT, CDR2 FQNNGV. The ends were cut back, 5 bases at V and 0 bases at J, with 8 bases in the middle. CDR3 length equals 14 residues. DNA of the CDR3: TGTGCCAGCAGCCCCGAGCACTCTGGAAACACCATATATTTT. It yields the protein CASSPEHSGNTIYF.

This clone was found once. The rearrangement joins TRBV4-2 to TRBJ1-6; possibly TRBD1 for D (6 bases). The CDR3 sequence is 17 residues long. Germline CDR1 reads LGHNA; CDR2 reads YNFKEQ. V was trimmed by 1 base and J by 3 bases, leaving 13 bases between them. The CDR3 region is CASSQAGPRGYNSPLHF. The CDR3 DNA is TGTGCCAGCAGCCAAGCCGGCCCCAGGGGCTATAATTCACCCCTCCACTTT.

The J gene is TRBJ1-3, the V gene TRBV11-2; tentative D call: TRBD1 (6 bases). In germline, CDR1 is SGHAT, CDR2 FQNNGV. V lost 5 bases and J lost 0, with 11 bases in between. The CDR3 has 15 residues. CDR3 protein: CASSRDTFSGNTIYF. The DNA of the CDR3 is TGTGCCAGCAGCCGGGACACCTTCTCTGGAAACACCATATATTTT.

This clone was picked up a small number of times. The chain employs TRBV28 and TRBJ1-1; no firm D call. The V gene lost 3 bases and the J gene lost 0 bases, with 14 bases spanning the gap. Germline CDR1 is MDHEN and CDR2 is SYDVKM. CDR3 length equals 16 residues. CDR3 nucleotides: TGTGCCAGCAGTTTCCCCGGGTCCTTAATGAACACTGAAGCTTTCTTT. It specifies CASSFPGSLMNTEAFF.

This chain uses TRBV19 with TRBJ2-3, with 8 positions matching TRBD1. CDR1 LNHDA and CDR2 SQIVND come from the germline V gene (reference sequence). V trimming: 8 bases; J trimming: 0 bases; junction bases outside the gene matches: 7. The CDR3 has 15 amino acids. CDR3 DNA: TGTGCCAGTGGTACAGGGGGTCTTAGCACAGATACGCAGTATTTT. Its translation: CASGTGGLSTDTQYF.

This sequence joins TRBV11-2 and TRBJ1-6; 8 bases map to TRBD1. V trimming: 3 bases; J trimming: 7 bases; junction bases outside the gene matches: 2. This CDR3 has 14 amino acids. The germline gives CDR1 SGHAT, CDR2 FQNNGV. The CDR3 DNA is TGTGCCAGCAGCTTTCGACAGGGGAATTCACCCCTCCACTTT. It yields the protein CASSFRQGNSPLHF.

This rearrangement joins TRBV6-6 to TRBJ2-5; TRBD2 agrees at 11 bases. V lost 6 bases, J lost 4 bases, and 7 bases stayed unmatched. CDR3 length equals 15 residues. CDR1 MNHNY and CDR2 SVGAGI come from the germline V gene (reference sequence). CDR3 nucleotide sequence: TGTGCCAGCAGACTAGCGGGGGTACCAAGAGAGACCCAGTACTTC. It encodes CASRLAGVPRETQYF.

The V and J genes are TRBV12-3 or TRBV12-4 and TRBJ2-7, with D uncertain. Trimming took off 5 bases at V and 2 bases at J, with 10 bases between the two ends. The CDR3 is made up of 13 amino acids. The CDR3 coding sequence is TGTGCCAGCAGTCCGAGTCTAACCTACGAGCAGTACTTC. This codes for CASSPSLTYEQYF.

V is TRBV15 and J is TRBJ2-2, with unresolved D. Germline V CDR1 and CDR2: LNHNV, YYDKDF (reference sequence). Deletions cut 0 bases from V and 4 bases from J, with 9 bases between. The CDR3 length is 15 residues. CDR3 nucleotide sequence: TGTGCCACCAGCAGAGATCCCCCGGTCACCGGGGAGCTGTTTTTT. Residues: CATSRDPPVTGELFF.

J is TRBJ1-4 and V is TRBV5-5; TRBD1 aligns across 10 bases. Germline assignment: CDR1 SGHKS and CDR2 YYEKEE (reference sequence). The junction had 1 base not matched to a gene; V was cut back by 4 bases and J by 1 base. The CDR3 is made up of 15 amino acids. The CDR3 region is CASSRTGGTNEKLFF. The CDR3 coding sequence is TGTGCCAGCAGCCGGACAGGGGGAACTAATGAAAAACTGTTTTTT. The whole variable domain, remainder taken from reference TRBV5-5 and TRBJ1-4, is DAGVTQSPTHLIKTRGQQVTLRCSPISGHKSVSWYQQVLGQGPQFIFQYYEKEERGRGNFPDRFSARQFPNYSSELNVNALLLGDSALYLCASSRTGGTNEKLFFGSGTQLSVL.

This clone was seen more than once but under ten times. The rearrangement joins TRBV3-1 (or the pseudogene TRBV3-2) to TRBJ2-1, with TRBD1 matching over 9 bases. The V segment lost 5 bases and the J segment 7 bases; nucleotides outside the gene matches: 9. CDR1 is LGHDT, CDR2 YNNKEL, per germline (reference sequence). The length of the CDR3 is 15 residues. The CDR3 protein is CASSWTGAAQNEQFF. The CDR3 nucleotides read TGTGCCAGCAGCTGGACAGGGGCCGCGCAAAATGAGCAGTTCTTC.